This T cell receptor beta chain was profiled in a study of molecular identifiers for immune sequencing clone quantification. Study-level points and caveats: Whereas naive cells kept under 1% of molecules in clones above 20 RNA copies, such clones held over 98% in effectors. Highly expanded clone sizes could be underestimated by identical TCR molecules sharing a barcode.

Listed TCR primers, together with previously described methods, were used for the bulk TCR libraries. MiXCR was run by TCRdb on the PCR reads, yielding one entry per CDR3 protein. This table has some 650,000 distinct CDR3 sequences, about 20% appearing once. Preparation of naive CD8 libraries involved roughly 18,000 to 1,100,000 sorted cells and 10%, 30% or 50% RNA. In the case of this clonotype: Its antigen is as yet unknown. This may be a read error, as it is one base from a much larger clone. This is likely a read error, given that the CDR3 carries no conserved phenylalanine or tryptophan at its end.

The clonotype was recovered from a human donor in good health. Some libraries in this study had Jurkat cell RNA spiked in. Sequenced input: naive CD8+ T cells from blood, with Jurkat cell RNA spiked in. As to subset: FACS-sorted CD8+CD4-CCR7+CD45RA+ naive T cells.

CDR3 bases: TGTGCCAGCTCACCCCAAGACAGGGTGGATACGCAGTATCTT. Translation: CASSPQDRVDTQYL. This chain connects TRBV18 to TRBJ2-3; 7 bases fit TRBD1. The CDR3 has 14 residues. The V gene's germline CDR1 is KGHSH and CDR2 LQKENI. The V gene end was trimmed by 3 bases and the J gene end by 6 bases; junction bases not matched to a gene: 6.